Sequencing of this TCR beta chain was carried out in a study of blood T cell repertoires in COVID-19. Background on the study: Donors in the United States, Italy and Spain gave samples during acute or convalescent COVID-19. Sample material is recorded as cDNA or gDNA derived from T cells, B-cell-depleted T cells, or PBMCs.

Profiled with immunoSEQ multiplex PCR; TCRdb holds only in-frame clones, not every one. This table has 250,000 to 350,000 clones, about 87% appearing once. CDR1 is LNHDA, CDR2 SQIVND, per germline (reference sequence). There are 16 residues in the CDR3. Trimming removed 1 base from V and 1 base from J; junction bases left unmatched: 6. Everyone who took part was 18 to 89 years old, and they came from about 23 US areas. Recovered status in Cohort 3 required two negative PCRs, clearance, or symptom resolution. J is TRBJ2-5 and V is TRBV19; 7 bases fit TRBD1. The receptor's source is a woman in her 30s who had recovered from COVID-19. Sequencing input: PBMCs or T cells enriched from blood (not recorded which). CDR3 nucleotide sequence: TGTGCCAGTAGTATAGCTGGGACAGTGGCCCAAGAGACCCAGTACTTC. As protein: CASSIAGTVAQETQYF.